This T cell receptor beta chain comes out of a study of identical twins. Study-wide results and caveats: Out-of-frame alpha sequences shared between twins exhibited an excess of low generation probability. Surplus twin overlap in beta out-of-frame sequences was less pronounced. Insertions were fewer in abundant cord blood beta clonotypes, whereas memory repertoires showed none of this pattern.

Details on this clonotype: The antigen is unknown.

The CDR3 is 14 amino acids. The ends lost 5 bases at V and 4 bases at J; junction bases unmatched: 9. Per the germline V gene, CDR1 is SQVTM and CDR2 is ANQGSEA. Unique molecular identifiers were present on the cDNA, and a universal primer site came from template switching. TCRdb reprocessed the 5' RACE reads via MiXCR and lists one record per CDR3 protein. The repertoire holds more than 400,000 distinct CDR3 sequences, with approximately 16% as singletons. This same sample was also taken into another study, of yellow fever vaccine responses in identical twins.

The clonotype comes from a woman younger than 30 in good health. Sequencing was done on a sample of CD4+ T cells sorted from blood. The genes are TRBV29-1 and TRBJ1-1; 8 bases line up with TRBD1. For the CDR3, the DNA is TGCAGCGTTAGTACAGGGGGGTTGTCCACTGAAGCTTTCTTT. As protein: CSVSTGGLSTEAFF.